This T cell receptor (beta chain) appears in the sequencing data of a study of T cell changes during pregnancy in multiple sclerosis. Trimming took off 4 bases at V and 4 bases at J, with 17 bases between the two ends. This CDR3 region has 15 residues. The germline CDR1 and CDR2 sequences are SGDLS and YYNGEE. The data were produced by immunoSEQ multiplex PCR, yet TCRdb's version contains in-frame clones alone and is incomplete. The sample carries about 68,000 clones, 80% to 95% recorded once. The clonotype originates from a female donor in good health, enrolled as a control in a pregnancy study. The chain joins TRBV9 to TRBJ1-2; D remains unclear. Sequenced here: peripheral blood, sampled after pregnancy. The CDR3 bases are TGTGCCAGCAGCCCCGAGGGATCGGGCGCCTATGGCTACACCTTC. The encoded protein is CASSPEGSGAYGYTF.